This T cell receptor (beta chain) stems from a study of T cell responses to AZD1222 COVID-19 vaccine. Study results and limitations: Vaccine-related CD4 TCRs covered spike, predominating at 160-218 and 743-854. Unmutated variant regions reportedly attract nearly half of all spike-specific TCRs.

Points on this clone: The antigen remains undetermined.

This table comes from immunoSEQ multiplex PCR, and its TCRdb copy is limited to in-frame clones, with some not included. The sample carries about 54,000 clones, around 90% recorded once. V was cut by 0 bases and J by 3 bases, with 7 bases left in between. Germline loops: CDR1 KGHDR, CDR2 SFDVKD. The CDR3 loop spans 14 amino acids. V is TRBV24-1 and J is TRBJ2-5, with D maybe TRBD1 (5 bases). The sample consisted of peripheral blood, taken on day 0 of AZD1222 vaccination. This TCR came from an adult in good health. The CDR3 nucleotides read TGTGCCACCAGTGATTTGCAGGGAAAAGAGACCCAGTACTTC. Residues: CATSDLQGKETQYF.